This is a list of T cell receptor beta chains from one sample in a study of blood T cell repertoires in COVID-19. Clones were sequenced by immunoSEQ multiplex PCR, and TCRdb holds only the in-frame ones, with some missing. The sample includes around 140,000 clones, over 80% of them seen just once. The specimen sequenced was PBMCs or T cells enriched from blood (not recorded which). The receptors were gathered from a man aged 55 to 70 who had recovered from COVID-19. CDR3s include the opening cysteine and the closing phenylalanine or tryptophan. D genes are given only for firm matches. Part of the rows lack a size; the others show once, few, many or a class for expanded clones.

CDR3 DNA: TGTGCCACCAGCAGAGAAAAACCTGGCCTGTACGAGCAGTACTTC
CDR3 protein: CATSREKPGLYEQYF
clone size: -
D gene: -
V gene: TRBV15
J gene: TRBJ2-7

CDR3 DNA: TGTGCCAGCAGCCCACTGACTAGCGGGATCTACGAGCAGTACTTC
CDR3 protein: CASSPLTSGIYEQYF
clone size: -
D gene: TRBD2
V gene: TRBV4-2
J gene: TRBJ2-7

CDR3 DNA: TGTGCCAGCAGTGACCCGACAGGAGGCTGGGGTAATGAAAAACTGTTTTTT
CDR3 protein: CASSDPTGGWGNEKLFF
clone size: -
D gene: -
V gene: TRBV2
J gene: TRBJ1-4

CDR3 DNA: TGTGCCAGCACCACGACAGGGAGAGGACGCACTGAAGCTTTCTTT
CDR3 protein: CASTTTGRGRTEAFF
clone size: few
D gene: TRBD1
V gene: TRBV5-6
J gene: TRBJ1-1

CDR3 DNA: TGTGCCAGCAGACCAGGGGACCGGGGCACTGAAGCTTTCTTT
CDR3 protein: CASRPGDRGTEAFF
clone size: -
D gene: -
V gene: TRBV2
J gene: TRBJ1-1

CDR3 DNA: TGTGCCAGTAGTATGTCGAGCGGGAGGCTTAGCACAGATACGCAGTATTTT
CDR3 protein: CASSMSSGRLSTDTQYF
clone size: -
D gene: TRBD2
V gene: TRBV19
J gene: TRBJ2-3

CDR3 DNA: TGTGCCAGCAGCTCCCGACTAGCGGGAGGGCCGAGAGAGACCCAGTACTTC
CDR3 protein: CASSSRLAGGPRETQYF
clone size: -
D gene: TRBD2
V gene: TRBV7-2
J gene: TRBJ2-5

CDR3 DNA: TGCAGTGCTAGTTCGACAGGGGGGAATTCTTATGGCTACACCTTC
CDR3 protein: CSASSTGGNSYGYTF
clone size: -
D gene: TRBD1
V gene: TRBV20-1
J gene: TRBJ1-2

CDR3 DNA: TGCGCCAGCAGCTTGGCCCTGGACAGTAGCGGCTACACCTTC
CDR3 protein: CASSLALDSSGYTF
clone size: -
D gene: -
V gene: TRBV5-1
J gene: TRBJ1-2

CDR3 DNA: TGTGCCAGCAGGACAGGGAAGACCTACGAGCAGTACTTC
CDR3 protein: CASRTGKTYEQYF
clone size: -
D gene: TRBD1
V gene: TRBV2
J gene: TRBJ2-7

CDR3 DNA: TGTGCCAGCAGTCAACAGGCGCCCCAAGGAAACACCATATATTTT
CDR3 protein: CASSQQAPQGNTIYF
clone size: -
D gene: -
V gene: TRBV3-1/TRBV3-2
J gene: TRBJ1-3

CDR3 DNA: TGTGCCACGGCCGGGACAGGTGGCAATCAGCCCCAGCATTTT
CDR3 protein: CATAGTGGNQPQHF
clone size: -
D gene: TRBD1
V gene: TRBV2
J gene: TRBJ1-5

CDR3 DNA: TGTGCCAGCAGTTTCCCTCGACAGGGTAGTCGTTTT
CDR3 protein: CASSFPRQGSRF
clone size: -
D gene: TRBD1
V gene: TRBV12-3/TRBV12-4
J gene: TRBJ1-3

CDR3 DNA: TGTGCCAGCAGCCCCGAGGCGGGGAGCAATCAGCCCCAGCATTTT
CDR3 protein: CASSPEAGSNQPQHF
clone size: -
D gene: -
V gene: TRBV9
J gene: TRBJ1-5

CDR3 DNA: TGCGCCAGCAGCTTGGAAGAGCAGCGGGGGGGCGGAGGGCAGTTCTTC
CDR3 protein: CASSLEEQRGGGGQFF
clone size: -
D gene: TRBD2
V gene: TRBV5-1
J gene: TRBJ2-1

CDR3 DNA: TGTGCCAGCAGCTTAGCCCGAACAGGGGGTATCGACACCGGGGAGCTGTTTTTT
CDR3 protein: CASSLARTGGIDTGELFF
clone size: -
D gene: TRBD1
V gene: TRBV7-8
J gene: TRBJ2-2

CDR3 DNA: TGTGCCAGCAGCTTAAGAGAGGCCGATGGCTACACCTTC
CDR3 protein: CASSLREADGYTF
clone size: -
D gene: -
V gene: TRBV7-9
J gene: TRBJ1-2

CDR3 DNA: TGTGCCAGCAGGCCCGACTTCTCTGGAAACACCATATATTTT
CDR3 protein: CASRPDFSGNTIYF
clone size: -
D gene: -
V gene: TRBV6-5
J gene: TRBJ1-3

CDR3 DNA: TGTGCCAGCGGCCGGGACAGGGGGCTAGGAAGGGTCTTC
CDR3 protein: CASGRDRGLGRVF
clone size: -
D gene: TRBD1
V gene: TRBV19
J gene: TRBJ2-1

CDR3 DNA: TGCGCCAGCAACCCCTCACAGGGCTTGGGCACCGGGGAGCTGTTTTTT
CDR3 protein: CASNPSQGLGTGELFF
clone size: -
D gene: -
V gene: TRBV5-1
J gene: TRBJ2-2

CDR3 DNA: TGTGCCAGCAGCTCGGAGGAGTCCTACGAGCAGTACTTC
CDR3 protein: CASSSEESYEQYF
clone size: -
D gene: -
V gene: TRBV5-4
J gene: TRBJ2-7

CDR3 DNA: TGTGCCAGCAGTACCCTTTTAGGGGTTAGGAACACTGAAGCTTTCTTT
CDR3 protein: CASSTLLGVRNTEAFF
clone size: -
D gene: -
V gene: TRBV27
J gene: TRBJ1-1